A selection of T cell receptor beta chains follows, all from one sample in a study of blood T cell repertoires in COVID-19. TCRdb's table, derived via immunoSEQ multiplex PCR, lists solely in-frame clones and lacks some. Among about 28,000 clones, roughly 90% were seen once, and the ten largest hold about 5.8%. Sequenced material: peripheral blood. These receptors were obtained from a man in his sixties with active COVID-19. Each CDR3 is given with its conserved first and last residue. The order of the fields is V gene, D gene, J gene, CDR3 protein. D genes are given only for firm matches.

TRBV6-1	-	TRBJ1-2	CASSEALGEMGGYTF
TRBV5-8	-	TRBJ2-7	CASSSGQHGSYEQYF
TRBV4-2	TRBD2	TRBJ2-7	CASSQELLAGGHEQYF
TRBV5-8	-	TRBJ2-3	CASPGGILVRFTDTQYF
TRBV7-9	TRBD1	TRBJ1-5	CASSLDGQGYQPQHF
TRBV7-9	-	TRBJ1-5	CASTGAGNQPQHF
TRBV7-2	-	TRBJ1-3	CASSLAIGQGFSGNTIYF
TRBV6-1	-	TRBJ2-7	CASSEGGHGYEQYF
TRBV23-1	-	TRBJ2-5	CASSPLKGNVGQFQETQYF
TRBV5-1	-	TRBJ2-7	CASSLEQGEQYF
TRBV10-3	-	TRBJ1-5	CAISGTREGQPQHF
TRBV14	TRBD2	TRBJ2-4	CASSQEVGGAKNIQYF
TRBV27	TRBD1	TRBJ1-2	CASSLSLGQATGGYTF
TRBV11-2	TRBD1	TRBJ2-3	CASSSTGGWADTQYF
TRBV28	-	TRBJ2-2	CASSHGQNTGELFF
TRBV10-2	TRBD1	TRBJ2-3	CASSGGGSGPDTQYF
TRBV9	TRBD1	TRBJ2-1	CASSSGSGGSGNEQFF
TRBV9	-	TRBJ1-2	CASSVASVRGGEVGYTF
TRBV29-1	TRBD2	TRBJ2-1	CSGRTSGKPEQFF
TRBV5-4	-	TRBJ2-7	CASSSWGRASEQYF
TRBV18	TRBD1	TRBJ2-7	CASSESTGAPYEQYF
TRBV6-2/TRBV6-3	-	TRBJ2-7	CASSSHTRTYEQYF
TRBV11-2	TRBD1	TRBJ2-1	CASSSTTGVNEQFF
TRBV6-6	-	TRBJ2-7	CASTLRSGSEQYF
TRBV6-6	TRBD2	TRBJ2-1	CASHLAGGAYNEQFF
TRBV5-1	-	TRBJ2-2	CASSLVVAGELFF
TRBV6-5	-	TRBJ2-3	CASSSQGQGDTQYF
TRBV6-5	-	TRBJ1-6	CASSSSGGSPLHF
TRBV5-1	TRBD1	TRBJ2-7	CASSLGQGRYEQYF
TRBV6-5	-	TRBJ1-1	CASRREGYTEAFF
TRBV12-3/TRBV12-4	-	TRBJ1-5	CASRSRGGQPQHF
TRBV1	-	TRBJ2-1	CTSSRWTSGGTYKFF
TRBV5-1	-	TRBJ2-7	CARGQGRDEQYF
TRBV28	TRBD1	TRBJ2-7	CATARGHIVNEQYF
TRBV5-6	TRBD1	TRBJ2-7	CASSAGQGSYEQYF
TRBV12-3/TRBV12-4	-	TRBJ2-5	CASSFSGQETQYF
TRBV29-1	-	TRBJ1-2	CSVDDSYGYTF
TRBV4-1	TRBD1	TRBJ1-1	CASSQQSQGAGIDTEAFF
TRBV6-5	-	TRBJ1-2	CASSTVNYGYTF
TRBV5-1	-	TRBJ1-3	CASSLDVSGGNTIYF